This T cell receptor (beta chain) was sequenced for a study of early stage breast cancer tumors. Overall study context: Each sample averaged around 10-fold read coverage.

Germline CDR1 and CDR2: MDHEN and SYDVKM. V shed 3 bases and J 3 bases; nucleotides not matched to a gene: 1. The CDR3 contains 13 residues. Clones were sequenced by immunoSEQ multiplex PCR, and TCRdb holds only the in-frame ones, with some missing. The sample lists about 11,000 clones; around 69% were seen once. This sequence was found in a person aged 40 to 49 with breast cancer. The chain employs TRBV28 and TRBJ2-7, with 8 positions matching TRBD2. Source material: breast tumor tissue. CDR3 DNA sequence: TGTGCCAGCAGTTTTACTAGCGGCTACGAGCAGTACTTC. Translated, it gives CASSFTSGYEQYF.